This T cell receptor (beta chain) derives from a study of OX40 agonist ivuxolimab in advanced cancers. Using immunoSEQ multiplex PCR, the repertoire was profiled, and TCRdb retains in-frame clones only, with some absent. This repertoire shows 100,000 or so clones, under 95% found once; its top ten account for 3% to 4%. The sequence derives from an adult with an advanced solid tumor such as melanoma, head and neck, liver or kidney cancer. The input for sequencing was CD4+ or CD8+ T cells sorted from blood, taken in a trial of the OX40 agonist ivuxolimab.

The CDR3 sequence is CASGFGHDRVLETQYF. CDR3 bases: TGTGCTAGTGGTTTTGGGCACGACAGGGTATTGGAGACCCAGTACTTC. This chain uses TRBV12-5 with TRBJ2-5; 7 bases match TRBD1. CDR1 is LGHNT, CDR2 FRNRAP, per germline. This CDR3 region has 16 residues. V was pared by 3 bases and J by 5 bases, with 12 bases of the junction left unmatched.